This is a list of T cell receptor beta chains from one sample in a study of vaccination and CD4 T cells after COVID-19. TCRdb re-called the PCR reads with MiXCR, one entry per CDR3 protein. The data hold some 14,000 distinct CDR3 sequences, with over 55% observed a single time. These receptors lack a known antigen. The sequencing sample was made of CD4+ T cells from blood, cultured in vitro. Source of these receptors: a human donor who had recovered from COVID-19. The CDR3 runs from the conserved cysteine through the conserved F or W. The order of the fields is CDR3 protein, CDR3 DNA, clone size, V gene, CDR3 length, J gene, D gene. The D gene is left open where the match is weak. The size field is filled for only some rows; it gives once, few, many or a size class.

CATFPGQGPYGYTF,TGTGCCACCTTTCCGGGACAGGGGCCCTATGGCTACACCTTC,few,TRBV6-1,14,TRBJ1-2,TRBD1
CASRDPRGGQPQHF,TGTGCCAGCAGGGACCCCCGGGGTGGTCAGCCCCAGCATTTT,.,TRBV12-3/TRBV12-4,14,TRBJ1-5,.
CASSSSRDLNKGNQPQHF,TGTGCCAGCAGTTCCTCCCGGGACCTAAATAAGGGCAATCAGCCCCAGCATTTT,.,TRBV6-4,18,TRBJ1-5,.
CAWRAPRDHFTPTNEKLFF,TGTGCCTGGAGGGCCCCCCGCGACCACTTCACCCCAACTAATGAAAAACTGTTTTTT,.,TRBV30,19,TRBJ1-4,.
CASSRYVGQGGNSPLHF,TGTGCCAGCAGCCGTTACGTGGGACAGGGGGGAAATTCACCCCTCCACTTT,.,TRBV6-1,17,TRBJ1-6,TRBD1
CASSPRGHWELFF,TGTGCCAGTAGTCCCCGGGGGCATTGGGAGCTGTTTTTT,.,TRBV19,13,TRBJ2-2,.
CASSRDRGRGHKDSPLHF,TGTGCCAGCAGCCGAGACAGGGGGCGAGGGCACAAAGATTCACCCCTCCACTTT,.,TRBV11-2,18,TRBJ1-6,TRBD1
CASMGQGATNEKLFF,TGTGCCAGCATGGGACAGGGAGCAACTAATGAAAAACTGTTTTTT,.,TRBV27,15,TRBJ1-4,TRBD1
CASSDTTRGISPLHF,TGTGCCAGCAGTGACACCACCCGAGGGATTTCACCCCTCCACTTT,once,TRBV6-4,15,TRBJ1-6,.
CASSRPPTGGPSSYNSPLHF,TGCGCCAGCAGTCGACCTCCCACTGGGGGTCCGAGCTCCTATAATTCACCCCTCCACTTT,.,TRBV10-1,20,TRBJ1-6,.
CSASPFRGQTENTEAFF,TGCAGTGCTAGCCCGTTTCGGGGACAGACGGAGAACACTGAAGCTTTCTTT,.,TRBV20-1,17,TRBJ1-1,TRBD1
CASSRTQGAEGNEQFF,TGTGCCAGCAGCCGAACACAGGGGGCGGAGGGTAATGAGCAGTTCTTC,.,TRBV7-2,16,TRBJ2-1,TRBD1
CARIEWWELWVLNNSPLHF,TGTGCCAGGATCGAATGGTGGGAGTTGTGGGTCCTCAATAATTCACCCCTCCACTTT,.,TRBV7-9,19,TRBJ1-6,.
CASSRDGWEKLFF,TGTGCCAGCAGCCGGGACGGCTGGGAAAAACTGTTTTTT,.,TRBV7-2,13,TRBJ1-4,.